This T cell receptor beta chain was profiled in a study of blood T cell repertoires in COVID-19. Study overall: Spain, Italy and the United States supplied samples that represented acute and convalescent COVID-19. T cells, B-cell-depleted T cells, or PBMCs supplied cDNA or gDNA.

The V and J ends lost 5 bases and 8 bases respectively, with 12 bases between them. The CDR3 loop spans 12 amino acids. Germline CDR1 reads MDHEN; CDR2 reads SYDVKM. Source study methods: Reference gene primers were amplified, and this amplification served to estimate nucleated cell counts. Measured with immunoSEQ multiplex PCR; TCRdb has only the in-frame clones, and not every one. V, J and clone size are taken as reported in that table, and D and trimming were inferred from the DNA itself. The table has about 86,000 clones, around 80% seen once; the top ten hold roughly a third. Sequencing used peripheral blood. The chain recombines TRBV28 with TRBJ1-2; TRBD1 might be the D (6 bases). The sequence derives from a woman aged 80 or older with active or convalescent COVID-19. The DNA of the CDR3 is TGTGCCAGCAGTCTGGGGGCAAGAGGCTACACCTTC. It is translated as CASSLGARGYTF.